The present entry profiles one T cell receptor (beta chain) with its context. The method was immunoSEQ multiplex PCR; TCRdb's version includes in-frame clones alone and lacks a portion of them. The sample holds 43,000 or so clones; roughly 83% are singletons and the top ten take less than 50%. The data were obtained in a study of Ad26.COV2.S vaccination and SARS-CoV-2 variants. The CDR3 is 17 amino acids. From germline, CDR1 is LNHDA and CDR2 SQIVND (reference sequence). V gave up 3 bases and J gave up 0 bases, with 15 bases separating them. This TCR came from a human donor who had recovered from COVID-19. V gene TRBV19 combines with J gene TRBJ2-4; no reliable D call. The material sequenced was peripheral blood, taken after recovery from COVID-19. The CDR3 nucleotides are TGTGCCAGTAGTATTCGACACCAGGCGCTAGCCAAAAACATTCAGTACTTC. It encodes CASSIRHQALAKNIQYF.